This TCR beta chain comes out of a study of PD-L1 blockade in urothelial cancer. Germline CDR1 SGHNT, CDR2 YYREEE (reference sequence). Trimming removed 3 bases from V and 5 bases from J; junction bases left unmatched: 9. The CDR3 covers 15 residues. The data were produced by immunoSEQ multiplex PCR, yet TCRdb's version contains in-frame clones alone and is incomplete. The sample holds 40,000 to 60,000 clones, around 84% seen once. Specified time point: pretreatment peripheral blood. This receptor was taken from a man aged 70 or older with urothelial cancer. The rearrangement joins TRBV5-4 to TRBJ2-3; 7 bases match TRBD2. This sample comprised PBMCs, obtained around atezolizumab (anti-PD-L1) treatment. CDR3 sequence reads: CASSSLRGTLDTQYF. As DNA, the CDR3 is TGTGCCAGCAGCTCGTTGCGGGGGACCCTAGATACGCAGTATTTT.